This T cell receptor (beta chain) was identified during a study of shared clonotypes between healthy human individuals. This clone was recorded only once. Libraries were prepared by immunoSEQ multiplex PCR; TCRdb keeps only in-frame clonotypes and omits some of them. The table lists approximately 720,000 clones, about 91% of them singletons. CD45RO negativity and positive selection for CCR7 defined naive CD8 cells, a population that excluded terminally differentiated effector memory CD45RA+ cells. The CDR3 runs to 15 residues. V was pared by 0 bases and J by 5 bases, with 7 bases of the junction left unmatched. CDR1 and CDR2 (germline): SGDLS, YYNGEE.

The specimen was naive CD8+ T cells sorted from blood. The gene calls are TRBV9 and TRBJ2-7; 8 bases map to TRBD1. This TCR was recovered from a man younger than 45 in good health. The CDR3 region has the DNA TGTGCCAGCAGCGTAGCTTTGACAGGGGCTGACGAGCAGTACTTC. Its protein product is CASSVALTGADEQYF.